This TCR beta chain was obtained from a study of cytomegalovirus exposure and HLA in healthy donors (dated by TCRdb to 2015 to 2018). About the study as a whole: An earlier analysis of roughly 570 of the donors reported around 280 Gb of sequence data and 95 million to 130 million unique TCR beta sequences obtained from around 190 million T cells. An early release that covered several hundred HLA-typed donors contained around 330 gigabases of sequencing data and 85 million to 100 million unique TCR sequences. Of the 300 to 450 genotyped donors, 65% to 90% fell in the genetic ancestry cluster associated with self-reported Caucasian donors. The study aimed to test whether cataloging public T cell receptors could reveal signatures of past pathogen exposure. The study used immunosequencing to profile the T cell repertoires of several hundred subjects and linked those repertoires to cytomegalovirus serostatus. Along with the approximately 700-subject first cohort, a separate validation cohort of over 90 different subjects was used. To predict cytomegalovirus infection status, the study combined high-throughput TCR immunosequencing, statistical association of individual TCRs with disease status, and machine learning. In a later analysis, previously published TCR beta repertoires from 666 donors were re-analyzed and high-resolution HLA genotyping was added so that TCR occurrence patterns could be studied. The later analysis used no new phenotypic data to find candidate immune exposures, relying instead on TCR beta sequences and their occurrence across donors. To decide whether each TCR beta V gene segment behaved as functional or pseudogenic, an earlier analysis of several hundred of the donors relied on high-throughput TCR beta sequencing. Donor age, sex, ethnicity and CMV serostatus were collected together with the repertoire data. A later genetic analysis took genome-wide SNP genotypes for about 65% of the 666 donors and used that subset as a discovery cohort. All discovery cohort repertoires had been generated on a single sequencing platform. HLA typing included class I and class II loci at four-digit resolution. The number of donors typed differed by locus, with 629-630 for A, B, C, DRB1 and DQB1, roughly 520 for DQA1, 606 for DPA1, and approximately 470 for DPB1. Five DR-DQ haplotypes were handled as single units for association and clustering because linkage in the cohort was strong. Across around 400 genotyped donors of the cohort, an average of about 200,000 unique TCR beta nucleotide sequences per donor were sequenced, and 15% to 20% of those sequences were non-productive.

This clone was counted a few times. Its antigen is unknown. No base quality values were provided; no much bigger clone lies one nucleotide off. Library method: the immunoSEQ multiplex PCR assay. For the multiplex PCR, a mixture combining 60 forward primers for TCR Vbeta segments and 13 reverse primers for TCR Jbeta segments was used. A multiplex PCR assay on genomic DNA amplified the CDR3 region of rearranged TCR beta genes. The Illumina HiSeq System was used to sequence the amplified TCR beta libraries as 87-base-pair reads. The study's own analysis went as follows. A later analysis tallied roughly 76 million unique TCR beta chains across the 666 repertoires, and about 12 million of those chains were shared by two or more donors. Raw reads were error-corrected and collapsed into unique sequences by a nearest-neighbor algorithm in which closely related sequences were merged to remove PCR and sequencing errors. To assign V, D and J gene segments, CDR3 sequences were aligned to IMGT reference sequences. For a sequence to be retained, a match of at least six nucleotides was required to both a V gene segment and a J gene segment. A rearrangement counted as productive if the CDR3 had no stop codons and remained in frame with V and J, and every other rearrangement counted as non-productive. Following IMGT convention, CDR3 was defined as the stretch from the second conserved V-encoded cysteine up to the conserved J-encoded phenylalanine. In an earlier analysis of 587 of the donors, sequences lacking an unambiguous match to a single V gene segment were excluded. In an earlier analysis of approximately 590 of the donors, V segments were called functional above 56.7% productive rearrangements and were called segregating when the between-donor standard deviation exceeded 5%. A statistical classification framework was built to diagnose cytomegalovirus status from the catalog of TCR beta chain sequences. In a later analysis, V and J genes were assigned by comparing TCR nucleotide sequences against IMGT/GENE-DB human TR gene sequences. A later analysis assigned CDR3 sequences and most-parsimonious VDJ recombination scenarios with the TCRdist pipeline. In a later analysis, every TCR beta chain was defined by the combination of its CDR3 amino acid sequence and its V-gene family, and reads without a unique V-gene family were dropped. To address suspected cross-contamination and a sequencing artifact, a later analysis removed under 600 highly shared, low-generation-probability nucleotide sequences. A later analysis calculated a clonal expansion index for each public chain from normalized within-repertoire ranks of inferred template counts. A later analysis computed generation probabilities with a VDJ recombination model fitted to out-of-frame rearrangements, and checked the results against IGoR. Hypergeometric tests were used in a later analysis to score TCR-TCR, TCR-HLA and TCR-CMV co-occurrence, with a repertoire-size bias correction applied to the TCR pairs. In a later analysis, false discovery rates were estimated by permuting HLA or CMV assignments 20 times. In a later analysis, co-occurring TCRs were grouped using DBSCAN, and TCRdist sequence similarity was added for clustering within HLA-allele-positive subsets. Repertoires with fewer than 30,000 or more than 120,000 public chains, plus five repertoires with anomalous nucleotide sharing, were excluded from co-occurrence clustering. What TCRdb holds here is the immuneACCESS table cut down to in-frame rearrangements. Part of the clones is not present; checked against another copy, under half of the missing clones reflect an unresolved V gene, and the others are unexplained. V and J calls plus clone size are reproduced from that table; the DNA served to infer D and trimming. This sample has more than 140,000 clones in its table, and approximately 80% of those were observed once. The ten largest clones represent more than 1.5% of the sample.

V has 0 bases trimmed and J has 5 bases trimmed; junction bases matching no gene number 4. Reading the germline V gene (reference sequence) gives CDR1 SGHKS and CDR2 YYEKEE. From the cysteine up to the phenylalanine, the CDR3 has a length of 15 residues. The CDR3 DNA has 45 bases and is translated from base 1. General findings and caveats noted by the study authors: In a later analysis, HLA-associated TCR beta chains showed more clonal expansion and lower generation probabilities than non-associated chains that were equally common. Seventeen rarely observed V segments, including chromosome 9 orphons, were excluded from the earlier analysis of several hundred of the donors because counts were too low. In a later genetic analysis, a missense DCLRE1C variant was associated with V-gene and J-gene trimming of TCR beta chains, and the association was replicated in an independent cohort. Most CMV-associated TCR beta chains appeared to be HLA-restricted in a later analysis, and the HLA associations seemed to be driven largely by CMV exposure. A cluster of highly shared sequence variants was judged likely to be a technical artifact of the sequencing pipeline. Because HLA typing was missing for some donors at each locus, association tests included only the typed subset. In a later analysis, the rate of TCR association differed among HLA loci, with DRB1 alleles having the most associated TCRs and HLA-C alleles having the fewest. CMV serostatus was the only immune exposure information available for the cohort. In a later analysis, several top co-occurrence clusters were reported to appear linked to parvovirus B19, influenza, CMV and Epstein-Barr virus. The authors suggested that the approach could potentially be extended to other disease states and immunological phenotypes. The study listed 150 to 200 TCR beta chains as associated with cytomegalovirus. When HLA alleles, especially DR and DQ, strongly co-occurred, TCR associations were difficult to assign to individual alleles. In vitro tests confirmed that three of the cytomegalovirus-associated TCR beta chains recognize cytomegalovirus antigens. Presence/absence analyses assumed roughly uniform sequencing depth across donors, an assumption that may not hold. Linkage disequilibrium might explain the correlated functional status among segregating V segments, but an unknown experimental factor could not be ruled out. A later genetic analysis reported fewer N-insertions in productive TCRs among donors in an Asian-associated ancestry cluster than the roughly 700-donor mean. Because the 87-base-pair reads could not distinguish some IMGT-functional V segments, including TRBV6-2 and TRBV6-3, those segments were excluded. An earlier analysis of approximately 530 of the donors showed that most TCR beta V segments appeared in productive rearrangements either about 87% or about 30% of the time, which broadly matched IMGT annotations. A further reported finding was that TCR beta sequences accurately predicted the HLA-A and HLA-B alleles for most subjects in the first cohort. The cohort was sequenced for TCR beta chains only, and without alpha or paired-chain data the features that could be detected were limited. Cytomegalovirus status was reported to be diagnosed by the classifier with high specificity and sensitivity in both the original and validation cohorts. Most TCR sequences were seen in very few donors, while some public TCRs were found in many individuals. A later analysis associated around 16,000 TCR beta sequences with specific HLA alleles at a false discovery rate of 0.05.

The cohort consisted of 600 or so healthy bone marrow donors. At the time of sampling, every cohort member was nominally healthy, though immune exposures that went unrecorded were likely present. The donor tested CMV seronegative, placing the donor among the 350 or so seronegative members of the cohort. Every donor gave a peripheral blood sample, and the peripheral blood mononuclear cells from that sample were used for TCR beta sequencing. Genomic DNA extraction from the blood cell samples was performed with the Qiagen DNeasy Blood Extraction Kit. Sequencing was done on a sample of PBMCs. The chain is made from TRBV5-5 and TRBJ2-2, and TRBD2 matches 7 of the central bases. The sequence came from a woman between 40 and 55 years old in good health and CMV-seronegative. CDR3 sequence: CASSLVSGSTGELFF. The DNA reads TGTGCCAGCAGCTTGGTTAGCGGGTCTACCGGGGAGCTGTTTTTT.